This TCR beta chain was identified during a study of shared clonotypes between healthy human individuals. Study-wide context: Per donor, CD8 memory used one plate, CD8 naive used two, CD4 memory used three and CD4 naive used three. Study-wide results and caveats: Larger estimated richness was generally seen in naive subsets than in memory subsets. When compared with the clonotypes that were shared by all four sorted-subset donors, the non-shared clonotypes turned out to have lower generation probabilities.

V lost 4 bases to trimming and J lost 4 bases, with 15 bases between them. The CDR3 has 15 residues. Looked up from germline, CDR1 is SGDLS and CDR2 is YYNGEE. Roughly 30,000 T cell genomes (roughly 220 ng DNA) went into each sorted-subset replicate. Clones were read by immunoSEQ multiplex PCR, and TCRdb kept only the in-frame ones, dropping some. Found here are roughly 650,000 clones, 95% to 98% of them singletons; the top ten hold about 0.06%. Of note for this clone: Its antigen is not identified.

The sample comprised naive CD4+ T cells sorted from blood. Subset given: CD45RA+ positively selected. V is TRBV9 and J is TRBJ1-5; the D gene is possibly TRBD1 (6 bases). This TCR derives from a woman aged 25 to 39 in good health. CDR3 loop: CASSSGVVGNQPQHF. In nucleotides, the CDR3 is TGTGCCAGCAGCTCAGGGGTTGTGGGGAATCAGCCCCAGCATTTT.